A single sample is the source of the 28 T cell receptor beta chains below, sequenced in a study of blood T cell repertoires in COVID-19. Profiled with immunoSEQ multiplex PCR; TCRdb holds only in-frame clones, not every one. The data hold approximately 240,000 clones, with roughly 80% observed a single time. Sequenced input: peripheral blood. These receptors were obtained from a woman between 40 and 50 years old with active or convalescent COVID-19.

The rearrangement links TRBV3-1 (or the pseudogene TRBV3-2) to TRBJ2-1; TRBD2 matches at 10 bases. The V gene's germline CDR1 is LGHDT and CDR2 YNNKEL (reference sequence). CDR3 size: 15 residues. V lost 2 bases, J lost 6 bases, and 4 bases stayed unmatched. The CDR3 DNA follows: TGTGCCAGCAGCCAAATAGCGGGGGGAAGCAATGAGCAGTTCTTC. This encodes CASSQIAGGSNEQFF.

Here the CDR3 DNA reads TGTGCCTGGAGTGGGGGACAGGGGACGGAAAAACTGTTTTTT. Protein: CAWSGGQGTEKLFF. The rearrangement joins TRBV30 to TRBJ1-4; 10 nucleotides line up with TRBD1. The CDR3 is made up of 14 amino acids. V gave up 1 base and J gave up 8 bases; unmatched junction bases: 4. From germline, CDR1 is GTSNPN and CDR2 SVGIG (reference sequence). The full variable domain, with the rest looked up from reference TRBV30 and TRBJ1-4, is SQTIHQWPATLVQPVGSPLSLECTVEGTSNPNLYWYRQAAGRGLQLLFYSVGIGQISSEVPQNLSASRPQDRQFILSSKKLLLSDSGFYLCAWSGGQGTEKLFFGSGTQLSVL.

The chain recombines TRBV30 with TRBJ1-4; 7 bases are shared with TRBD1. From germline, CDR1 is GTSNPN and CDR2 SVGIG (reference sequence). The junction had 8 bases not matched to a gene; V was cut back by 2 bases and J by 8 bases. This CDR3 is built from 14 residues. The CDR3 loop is CAWSQTGSREKLFF. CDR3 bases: TGTGCCTGGAGTCAGACAGGGAGTCGGGAAAAACTGTTTTTT.

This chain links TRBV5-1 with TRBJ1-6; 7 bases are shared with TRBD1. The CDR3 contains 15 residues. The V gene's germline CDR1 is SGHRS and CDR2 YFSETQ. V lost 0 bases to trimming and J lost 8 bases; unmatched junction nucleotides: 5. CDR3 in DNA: TGCGCCAGCAGCTTGGCCGATACAGGGGATTCACCCCTCCACTTT. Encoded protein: CASSLADTGDSPLHF.

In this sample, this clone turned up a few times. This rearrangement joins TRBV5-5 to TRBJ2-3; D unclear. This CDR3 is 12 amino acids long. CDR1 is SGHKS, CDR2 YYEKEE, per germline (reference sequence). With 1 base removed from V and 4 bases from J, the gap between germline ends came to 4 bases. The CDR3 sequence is CASSLSADTQYF. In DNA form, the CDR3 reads TGTGCCAGCAGCTTGTCAGCAGATACGCAGTATTTT. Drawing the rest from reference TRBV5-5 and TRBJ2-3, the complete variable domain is DAGVTQSPTHLIKTRGQQVTLRCSPISGHKSVSWYQQVLGQGPQFIFQYYEKEERGRGNFPDRFSARQFPNYSSELNVNALLLGDSALYLCASSLSADTQYFGPGTRLTVL.

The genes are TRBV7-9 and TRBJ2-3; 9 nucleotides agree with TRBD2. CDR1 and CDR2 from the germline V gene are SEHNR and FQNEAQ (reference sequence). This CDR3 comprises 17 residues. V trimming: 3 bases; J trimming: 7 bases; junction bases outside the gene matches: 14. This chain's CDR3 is CASSFSFGGGEDYTQYF. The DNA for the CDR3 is TGTGCCAGCAGCTTTAGTTTTGGCGGGGGGGAAGATTATACGCAGTATTTT.

The CDR3: CASSISLDNEQFF. CDR3 DNA: TGTGCCAGCAGCATCAGTCTTGATAATGAGCAGTTCTTC. This chain joins TRBV7-9 and TRBJ2-1; D remains unclear. Trimming stripped 5 bases from V and 7 bases from J, with 12 bases between. Germline V gene data show CDR1 as SEHNR and CDR2 as FQNEAQ (reference sequence). The CDR3 runs 13 residues. The whole variable domain, filled in from reference TRBV7-9 and TRBJ2-1, reads DTGVSQNPRHKITKRGQNVTFRCDPISEHNRLYWYRQTLGQGPEFLTYFQNEAQLEKSRLLSDRFSAERPKGSFSTLEIQRTEQGDSAMYLCASSISLDNEQFFGPGTRLTVL.

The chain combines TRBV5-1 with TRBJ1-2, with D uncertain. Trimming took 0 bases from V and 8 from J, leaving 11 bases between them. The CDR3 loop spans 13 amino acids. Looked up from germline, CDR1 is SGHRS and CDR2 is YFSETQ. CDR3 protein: CASSLATALGYTF. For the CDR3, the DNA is TGCGCCAGCAGCTTGGCCACAGCTTTAGGCTACACCTTC.

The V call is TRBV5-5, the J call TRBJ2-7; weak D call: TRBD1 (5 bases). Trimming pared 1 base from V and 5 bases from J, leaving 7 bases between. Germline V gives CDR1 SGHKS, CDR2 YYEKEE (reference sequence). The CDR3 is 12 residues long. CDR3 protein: CASSLWGDEQYV. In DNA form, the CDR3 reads TGTGCCAGCAGCTTGTGGGGCGACGAGCAGTACGTC.

This CDR3 reads CASNQGQGATEAFF. The CDR3 DNA sequence: TGTGCCAGCAACCAGGGACAGGGGGCCACTGAAGCTTTCTTT. This chain connects TRBV6-5 to TRBJ1-1, with 12 bases that match TRBD1. Per the germline V gene, CDR1 is MNHEY and CDR2 is SVGAGI. CDR3 length: 14 amino acids. Trimming removed 7 bases from V and 4 bases from J; junction bases left unmatched: 4.

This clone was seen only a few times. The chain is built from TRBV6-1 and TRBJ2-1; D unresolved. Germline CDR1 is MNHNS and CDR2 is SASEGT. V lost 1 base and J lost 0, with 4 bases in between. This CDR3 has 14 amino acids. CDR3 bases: TGTGCCAGCAGTGAAGGGAGCTCCTACAATGAGCAGTTCTTC. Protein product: CASSEGSSYNEQFF.

The CDR3 nucleotides are TGTGCCAGTAGTGACAGGGGGCGTAATGGTAACTATGGCTACACCTTC. This translates into CASSDRGRNGNYGYTF. This chain joins TRBV19 and TRBJ1-2, with 10 bases aligning to TRBD1. CDR3 size: 16 residues. J was trimmed by 1 base and V by 5 bases; bases with no gene match: 7. CDR1 and CDR2 (germline): LNHDA, SQIVND (reference sequence).

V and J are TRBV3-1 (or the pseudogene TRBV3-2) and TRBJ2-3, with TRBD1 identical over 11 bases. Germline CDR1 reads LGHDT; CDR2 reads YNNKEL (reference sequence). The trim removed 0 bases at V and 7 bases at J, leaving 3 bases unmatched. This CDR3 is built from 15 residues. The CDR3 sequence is CASSQEDRGLYTQYF. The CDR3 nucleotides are TGTGCCAGCAGCCAAGAGGACAGGGGGCTATATACGCAGTATTTT.

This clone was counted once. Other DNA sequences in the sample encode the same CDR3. CDR3 bases: TGCGCCAGCAGCCTGGACCGCGTCACCGGGGAGCTGTTTTTT. It yields the protein CASSLDRVTGELFF. The chain combines TRBV5-1 with TRBJ2-2; no firm D call. Germline V CDR1 and CDR2: SGHRS, YFSETQ. CDR3 size: 14 residues. Trimming cost V 4 bases and J 4 bases, with 11 bases left between them. The variable domain in full, completed from reference TRBV5-1 and TRBJ2-2, reads KAGVTQTPRYLIKTRGQQVTLSCSPISGHRSVSWYQQTPGQGLQFLFEYFSETQRNKGNFPGRFSGRQFSNSRSEMNVSTLELGDSALYLCASSLDRVTGELFFGEGSRLTVL.

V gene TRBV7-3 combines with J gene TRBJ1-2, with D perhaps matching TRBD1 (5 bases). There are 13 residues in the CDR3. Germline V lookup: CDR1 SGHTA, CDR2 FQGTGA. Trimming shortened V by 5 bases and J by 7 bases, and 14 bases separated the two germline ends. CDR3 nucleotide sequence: TGTGCCAGCAGCCCCCTCGGGGGGGGTGGCTACACCTTC. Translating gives CASSPLGGGGYTF.

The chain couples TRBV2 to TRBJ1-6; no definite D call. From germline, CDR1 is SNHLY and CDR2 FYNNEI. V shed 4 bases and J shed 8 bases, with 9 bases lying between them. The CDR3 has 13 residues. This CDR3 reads CASSAGSDSPLHF. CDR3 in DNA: TGTGCCAGCAGTGCGGGGTCGGATTCACCCCTCCACTTT.

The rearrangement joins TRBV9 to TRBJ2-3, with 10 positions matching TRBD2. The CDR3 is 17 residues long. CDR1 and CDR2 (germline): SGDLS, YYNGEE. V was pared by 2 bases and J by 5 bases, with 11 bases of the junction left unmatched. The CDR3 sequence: CASSVAVAGGQGDTQYF. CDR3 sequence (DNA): TGTGCCAGCAGCGTGGCGGTAGCGGGGGGCCAGGGAGATACGCAGTATTTT. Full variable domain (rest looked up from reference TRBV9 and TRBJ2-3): DSGVTQTPKHLITATGQRVTLRCSPRSGDLSVYWYQQSLDQGLQFLIQYYNGEERAKGNILERFSAQQFPDLHSELNLSSLELGDSALYFCASSVAVAGGQGDTQYFGPGTRLTVL.

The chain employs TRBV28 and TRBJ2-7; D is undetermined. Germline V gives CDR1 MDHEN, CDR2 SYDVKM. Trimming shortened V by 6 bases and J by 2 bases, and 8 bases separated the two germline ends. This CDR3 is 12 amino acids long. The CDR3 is CASSSQTYEQYF. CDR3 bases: TGTGCCAGCAGCTCCCAGACCTACGAGCAGTACTTC.

The CDR3 here is CASSAQGGTGELFF. The CDR3 nucleotides read TGTGCCAGCAGCGCCCAGGGTGGAACCGGGGAGCTGTTTTTT. The rearrangement uses TRBV6-5 and TRBJ2-2; a weak D match, TRBD1 (5 bases). The CDR3 runs 14 residues. Germline loops: CDR1 MNHEY, CDR2 SVGAGI. V lost 6 bases and J lost 5, with 13 bases in between.

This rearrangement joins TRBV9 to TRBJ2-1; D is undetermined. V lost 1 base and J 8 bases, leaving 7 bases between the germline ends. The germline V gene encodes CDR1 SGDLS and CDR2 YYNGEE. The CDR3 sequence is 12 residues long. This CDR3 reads CASSVYRDEQFF. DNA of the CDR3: TGTGCCAGCAGCGTATACAGAGATGAGCAGTTCTTC.

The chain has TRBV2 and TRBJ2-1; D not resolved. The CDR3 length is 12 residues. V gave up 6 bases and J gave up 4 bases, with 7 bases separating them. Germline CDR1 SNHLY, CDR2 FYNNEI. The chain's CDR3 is CASSATYNEQFF. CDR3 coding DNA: TGTGCCAGCAGCGCCACTTACAATGAGCAGTTCTTC.

CDR3 residues: CASSTRVTDTQYF. In DNA form, the CDR3 reads TGTGCCAGCAGTACCCGAGTAACAGATACGCAGTATTTT. V and J are TRBV5-4 and TRBJ2-3, with D unclear. There are 13 residues in the CDR3. The germline V and J ends were trimmed by 5 bases and 3 bases, with 10 bases remaining between them. Germline V gene sequence: CDR1 SGHNT, CDR2 YYREEE (reference sequence).

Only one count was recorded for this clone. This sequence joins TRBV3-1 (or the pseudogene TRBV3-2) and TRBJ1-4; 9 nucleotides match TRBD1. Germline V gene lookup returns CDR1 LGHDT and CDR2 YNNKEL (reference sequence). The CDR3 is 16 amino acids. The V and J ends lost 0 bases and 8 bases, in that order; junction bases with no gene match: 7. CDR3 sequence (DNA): TGTGCCAGCAGCCAAGATCCGGGGACAGGGAGCGAAAAACTGTTTTTT. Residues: CASSQDPGTGSEKLFF.

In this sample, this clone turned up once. The CDR3 is CAIGTGHYEQYV. The CDR3 DNA reads TGTGCCATTGGGACAGGACACTACGAGCAGTACGTC. The chain couples TRBV10-3 to TRBJ2-7; 8 bases line up with TRBD1. Germline assignment: CDR1 ENHRY and CDR2 SYGVKD. The CDR3 runs to 12 residues. J gave up 3 bases and V 9 bases, and 4 bases lay outside the gene matches.

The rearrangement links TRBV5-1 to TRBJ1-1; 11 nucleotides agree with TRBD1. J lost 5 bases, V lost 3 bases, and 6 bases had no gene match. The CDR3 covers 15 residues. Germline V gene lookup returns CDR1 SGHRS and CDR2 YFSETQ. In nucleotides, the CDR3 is TGCGCCAGCAGCTGGACAGGGGGCGAAGTAACTGAAGCTTTCTTT. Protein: CASSWTGGEVTEAFF.

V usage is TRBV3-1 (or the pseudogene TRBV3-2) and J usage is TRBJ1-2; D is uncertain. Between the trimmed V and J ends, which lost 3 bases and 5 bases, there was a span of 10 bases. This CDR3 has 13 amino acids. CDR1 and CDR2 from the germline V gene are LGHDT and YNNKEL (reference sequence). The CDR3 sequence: CASSHPELYGYTF. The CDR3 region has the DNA TGTGCCAGCAGCCACCCAGAACTATATGGCTACACCTTC.

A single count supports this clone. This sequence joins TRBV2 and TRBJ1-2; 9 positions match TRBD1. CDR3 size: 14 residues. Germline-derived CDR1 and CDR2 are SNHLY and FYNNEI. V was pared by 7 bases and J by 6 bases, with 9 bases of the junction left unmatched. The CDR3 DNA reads TGTGCCAGCAAAAAACAGGGGGCGAGCGATGGCTACACCTTC. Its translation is CASKKQGASDGYTF. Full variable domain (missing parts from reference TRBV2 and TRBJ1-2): EPEVTQTPSHQVTQMGQEVILRCVPISNHLYFYWYRQILGQKVEFLVSFYNNEISEKSEIFDDQFSVERPDGSNFTLKIRSTKLEDSAMYFCASKKQGASDGYTFGSGTRLTVV.

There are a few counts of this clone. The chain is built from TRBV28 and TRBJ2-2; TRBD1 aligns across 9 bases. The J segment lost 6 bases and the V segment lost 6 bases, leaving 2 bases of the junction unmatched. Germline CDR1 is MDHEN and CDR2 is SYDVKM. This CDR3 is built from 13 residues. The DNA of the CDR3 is TGTGCCAGCAGAACAGGGGGCTCCGGGGAGCTGTTTTTT. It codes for CASRTGGSGELFF. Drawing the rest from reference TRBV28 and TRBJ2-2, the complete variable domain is DVKVTQSSRYLVKRTGEKVFLECVQDMDHENMFWYRQDPGLGLRLIYFSYDVKMKEKGDIPEGYSVSREKKERFSLILESASTNQTSMYLCASRTGGSGELFFGEGSRLTVL.